These 30 T cell receptor beta chains share one sample of origin, sequenced in a study of shared clonotypes between healthy human individuals. Produced via immunoSEQ multiplex PCR; TCRdb's table is partial and in-frame only. The sample has over 2 million clones; 85% to 95% are singletons. The sequencing input was naive CD4+ T cells sorted from blood. Subset given: CD45RA+ positively selected. These receptors were collected from a man between 18 and 35 years old in good health.

The CDR3 protein is CASSIPQGMFSGANVLTF. For the CDR3, the DNA is TGTGCCAGTAGTATCCCCCAGGGGATGTTCTCTGGGGCCAACGTCCTGACTTTC. V usage is TRBV19 and J usage is TRBJ2-6; D might be TRBD1 (6 bases). V lost 3 bases and J 0 bases, leaving 15 bases between the germline ends. The CDR3 extends over 18 amino acids. Germline V gene sequence: CDR1 LNHDA, CDR2 SQIVND (reference sequence).

This chain connects TRBV6-5 to TRBJ1-5, with D perhaps matching TRBD1 (6 bases). V was trimmed by 5 bases and J by 5 bases, leaving 10 bases between them. The CDR3 spans 13 residues. Germline V gene sequence: CDR1 MNHEY, CDR2 SVGAGI. The CDR3 coding sequence is TGTGCCAGCAGTCGGGACATCGATCAGCCCCAGCATTTT. Amino acids: CASSRDIDQPQHF.

CDR3 DNA sequence: TGTGCCAGCAGGATGGACAGTTTGAACACTGAAGCTTTCTTT. It is translated as CASRMDSLNTEAFF. V gene TRBV6-5 combines with J gene TRBJ1-1; possibly TRBD1 for D (6 bases). Germline CDR1 MNHEY, CDR2 SVGAGI. V was trimmed by 6 bases and J by 0 bases, leaving 11 bases between them. This CDR3 has 14 amino acids.

This chain uses TRBV5-6 with TRBJ2-7; D not resolved. CDR1 SGHDT and CDR2 YYEEEE come from the germline V gene. The CDR3 totals 14 residues. The V end was cut by 4 bases, the J end by 4 bases, with 15 bases between. Written as DNA, the CDR3 is TGTGCCAGCAGCCCCTACAATACTCCGTACGAGCAGTACTTC. Protein product: CASSPYNTPYEQYF. The whole variable domain, remainder taken from reference TRBV5-6 and TRBJ2-7, is DAGVTQSPTHLIKTRGQQVTLRCSPKSGHDTVSWYQQALGQGPQFIFQYYEEEERQRGNFPDRFSGHQFPNYSSELNVNALLLGDSALYLCASSPYNTPYEQYFGPGTRLTVT.

In the case of this clone: The sample has other DNA sequences that encode this CDR3 too. V is TRBV9 and J is TRBJ2-1, with 7 bases fitting TRBD2. The V and J ends lost 0 bases and 5 bases, in that order; junction bases with no gene match: 2. The germline CDR1 and CDR2 sequences are SGDLS and YYNGEE. The CDR3 extends over 14 amino acids. CDR3 nucleotides: TGTGCCAGCAGCGTAGCGGGAGGAAACAATGAGCAGTTCTTC. Translation gives CASSVAGGNNEQFF.

Worth noting for this clone: The identical CDR3 is also encoded by other nucleotide sequences in the sample. The chain combines TRBV18 with TRBJ1-2; possible D gene TRBD1, 5 bases. Germline V CDR1 and CDR2: KGHSH, LQKENI. V was cut by 1 base and J by 6 bases, with 6 bases left in between. This CDR3 is built from 12 residues. In DNA, the CDR3 is TGTGCCAGCTCACCACGAGGGGATGGCTACACCTTC. This encodes CASSPRGDGYTF.

The chain carries TRBV2 and TRBJ2-3; D ambiguous. V lost 4 bases, J lost 4 bases, and 9 bases lay in between. CDR1 SNHLY and CDR2 FYNNEI come from the germline V gene. This CDR3 contains 13 residues. In DNA, the CDR3 is TGTGCCAGCAGTGGAGGTACTCCAGATACGCAGTATTTT. It specifies CASSGGTPDTQYF.

Remarks on this clone: This sample also contains other DNA sequences that code for the same CDR3. The chain combines TRBV5-1 with TRBJ2-7, with 9 bases matching TRBD1. The CDR3 covers 15 residues. V was pared by 0 bases and J by 5 bases, with 6 bases of the junction left unmatched. The V gene's germline CDR1 is SGHRS and CDR2 YFSETQ. This CDR3 reads CASSLDPGQGNEQYF. The CDR3 bases are TGCGCCAGCAGCTTGGATCCCGGACAGGGGAACGAGCAGTACTTC.

This clone showed up just once. The chain carries TRBV11-2 and TRBJ1-2; D remains ambiguous. The CDR3 runs 15 residues. The germline V and J ends were trimmed by 5 bases and 2 bases, with 15 bases remaining between them. Germline V lookup: CDR1 SGHAT, CDR2 FQNNGV. As DNA, the CDR3 is TGTGCCAGCAGCATCTCGAATACTGCAAACTATGGCTACACCTTC. Amino acid sequence: CASSISNTANYGYTF. The full variable domain, rest sourced from reference TRBV11-2 and TRBJ1-2, is EAGVAQSPRYKIIEKRQSVAFWCNPISGHATLYWYQQILGQGPKLLIQFQNNGVVDDSQLPKDRFSAERLKGVDSTLKIQPAKLEDSAVYLCASSISNTANYGYTFGSGTRLTVV.

This rearrangement joins TRBV6-6 to TRBJ2-7; no definite D call. The CDR3 has 14 residues. Trimming removed 6 bases at V and 0 bases at J, with 12 bases between. Germline V gene data show CDR1 as MNHNY and CDR2 as SVGAGI (reference sequence). CDR3 residues: CASRESTNSYEQYF. Here the CDR3 DNA reads TGTGCCAGCAGGGAATCCACAAACTCCTACGAGCAGTACTTC.

The rearrangement links TRBV5-6 to TRBJ2-7; 8 bases match TRBD1. CDR3 length equals 16 residues. J lost 6 bases, V lost 4 bases, and 15 bases had no gene match. In germline, CDR1 is SGHDT, CDR2 YYEEEE. CDR3 sequence reads: CASSGDLRGRQSEQYF. The CDR3 coding sequence is TGTGCCAGCAGCGGGGACCTCAGGGGGCGCCAATCCGAGCAGTACTTC.

This chain links TRBV5-1 with TRBJ1-6; a possible D gene is TRBD1 (6 bases). The V gene's germline CDR1 is SGHRS and CDR2 YFSETQ. Deletions cut 4 bases from V and 9 bases from J, with 11 bases between. This CDR3 is built from 13 residues. CDR3 residues: CASSTTGSSPLHF. The CDR3 coding sequence is TGCGCCAGCAGCACTACAGGGTCTTCACCCCTCCACTTT.

In this sample, this clone turned up many times. This chain uses TRBV9 with TRBJ1-1; tentatively, D is TRBD1 (5 bases). This CDR3 has 15 amino acids. Germline assignment: CDR1 SGDLS and CDR2 YYNGEE. V dropped 4 bases and J dropped 10 bases, with 23 bases sitting between them. In DNA, the CDR3 is TGTGCCAGCAGCCCCAATCCCGGGGGAGAGGGATTAGCTTTCTTT. This translates into CASSPNPGGEGLAFF.

The genes are TRBV5-6 and TRBJ1-2; possibly TRBD1 for D (6 bases). Germline CDR1 reads SGHDT; CDR2 reads YYEEEE. V was cut by 7 bases and J by 3 bases, with 16 bases left in between. The CDR3 sequence is 14 residues long. CDR3 amino acids: CASARGGADYGYTF. The CDR3 coding sequence is TGTGCCAGCGCCCGTGGGGGCGCAGACTATGGCTACACCTTC. Combining the CDR3 with reference TRBV5-6 and TRBJ1-2 gives the whole variable domain DAGVTQSPTHLIKTRGQQVTLRCSPKSGHDTVSWYQQALGQGPQFIFQYYEEEERQRGNFPDRFSGHQFPNYSSELNVNALLLGDSALYLCASARGGADYGYTFGSGTRLTVV.

The V call is TRBV7-2, the J call TRBJ2-1; D is perhaps TRBD2 (6 bases). The length of the CDR3 is 14 residues. Germline V gives CDR1 SGHTA, CDR2 FQGNSA. Trimming removed 7 bases from V and 1 base from J, with 11 bases in between. The CDR3 DNA follows: TGTGCCAGCACTGGCGCGGGGTCCTACAATGAGCAGTTCTTC. This codes for CASTGAGSYNEQFF. The full variable domain, completed using reference TRBV7-2 and TRBJ2-1, is GAGVSQSPSNKVTEKGKDVELRCDPISGHTALYWYRQSLGQGLEFLIYFQGNSAPDKSGLPSDRFSAERTGGSVSTLTIQRTQQEDSAVYLCASTGAGSYNEQFFGPGTRLTVL.

CDR3 bases: TGTGCCAGCAGTTTGGCCTCAGGGGTCTTGAAAGAGCAGTACTTC. It codes for CASSLASGVLKEQYF. The chain combines TRBV28 with TRBJ2-7, with D maybe TRBD1 (6 bases). This CDR3 comprises 15 residues. The V gene lost 3 bases and the J gene lost 7 bases, with 19 bases spanning the gap. Germline assignment: CDR1 MDHEN and CDR2 SYDVKM.

As regards this clone: Given a much more abundant clone one base away, this may be a read error. Other DNA sequences in this specimen translate into the identical CDR3. The chain joins TRBV30 to TRBJ1-1; D gene ambiguous. The germline V gene has CDR1 GTSNPN and CDR2 SVGIG (reference sequence). This CDR3 is built from 12 residues. The CDR3 protein is CAWLFGHTEAFF. In nucleotides, the CDR3 is TGCGCCTGGCTCTTTGGGCACACTGAAGCTTTCTTT.

This sequence joins TRBV7-2 and TRBJ2-7; D unresolved. V shed 1 base and J shed 6 bases, with 13 bases lying between them. There are 14 residues in the CDR3. Looked up from germline, CDR1 is SGHTA and CDR2 is FQGNSA. The CDR3 reads CASSLGTYSREQYF. In nucleotides, the CDR3 is TGTGCCAGCAGCTTAGGAACTTACAGCCGCGAGCAGTACTTC.

Ten or more counts support this clone. The chain recombines TRBV30 with TRBJ1-5; 9 bases are a match to TRBD1. The V gene end was trimmed by 2 bases and the J gene end by 7 bases; junction bases not matched to a gene: 6. Germline V gene sequence: CDR1 GTSNPN, CDR2 SVGIG (reference sequence). This CDR3 is 14 amino acids long. The DNA of the CDR3 is TGTGCCTGGAGTCCGGGGACAGGGAGACAGCCCCAGCATTTT. Its translation: CAWSPGTGRQPQHF.

This CDR3 reads CASSLVRTYNEQFF. CDR3 bases: TGTGCCAGCAGCTTGGTGAGAACCTACAATGAGCAGTTCTTC. The chain joins TRBV7-9 to TRBJ2-1; D is unresolved. The CDR3 is 14 amino acids. The V and J ends lost 3 bases and 2 bases respectively, with 8 bases between them. The germline V gene has CDR1 SEHNR and CDR2 FQNEAQ (reference sequence).

The rearrangement joins TRBV6-5 to TRBJ2-7; D call uncertain. The V end lost 0 bases, the J end lost 2 bases, and 11 bases lay between the germline ends. Germline V gene lookup returns CDR1 MNHEY and CDR2 SVGAGI. The CDR3 contains 15 residues. CDR3 DNA sequence: TGTGCCAGCAGTTACTCGAATGCGGCACCCTACGAGCAGTACTTC. This translates into CASSYSNAAPYEQYF.

Worth noting for this clone: A read error may account for a junction end that differs from germline. The chain combines TRBV28 with TRBJ2-7; no clear D gene. The CDR3 runs 12 residues. Germline V gene lookup returns CDR1 MDHEN and CDR2 SYDVKM. The CDR3, as DNA: TGTGCCGGCAGTTTGGGGATGTACGAGCAGTACTTC. Residues: CAGSLGMYEQYF.

The rearrangement uses TRBV6-1 and TRBJ1-5, with a weak D call TRBD1 (5 bases). In germline, CDR1 is MNHNS, CDR2 SASEGT. V lost 8 bases and J lost 3, with 11 bases in between. The CDR3 is 13 amino acids. CDR3 in amino acids: CASQKGTNQPQHF. The CDR3 region has the DNA TGTGCCAGCCAGAAGGGGACCAATCAGCCCCAGCATTTT.

A note on this clone: A read error is likely, as this CDR3 ends without the conserved phenylalanine or tryptophan. The DNA is omitted, as the CDR3 cannot be located on it reliably, and the CDR3 follows TCRdb's listing. This chain uses TRBV5-4 with TRBJ2-3; the table's D gene call, TRBD2, was not cross checked with the DNA. Inclusive of both ends, the CDR3 amounts to 11 amino acids. The germline V gene encodes CDR1 SGHNT and CDR2 YYREEE (reference sequence). The CDR3 sequence is CASSLAGLAVV.

The chain uses TRBV27 and TRBJ1-2, with 8 bases matching TRBD1. The ends lost 5 bases at V and 4 bases at J; junction bases unmatched: 9. The CDR3 spans 15 residues. CDR1 and CDR2 (germline): MNHEY, SMNVEV (reference sequence). The CDR3 sequence: CASSPQGVGGYGYTF. Written as DNA, the CDR3 is TGTGCCAGCAGTCCACAGGGGGTTGGTGGCTATGGCTACACCTTC.

This clone is a singleton in its sample. The J gene is TRBJ2-5, the V gene TRBV6-1; no reliable D call. The CDR3 has 13 amino acids. Between the trimmed V and J ends, which lost 11 bases and 1 base, there was a span of 14 bases. Germline CDR1 is MNHNS and CDR2 is SASEGT. CDR3 sequence (DNA): TGTGCCCTTCGAACAACCGCCCAAGAGACCCAGTACTTC. Its protein is CALRTTAQETQYF.

The V gene is TRBV29-1, the J gene TRBJ2-3, with TRBD1 matching over 9 bases. Germline V gene lookup returns CDR1 SQVTM and CDR2 ANQGSEA. V dropped 2 bases and J dropped 2; count of bases not matched to a gene: 5. The CDR3 runs 15 residues. CDR3 protein: CSVESRDRDTDTQYF. The CDR3 region has the DNA TGCAGCGTTGAATCCCGGGACAGGGACACAGATACGCAGTATTTT.

The chain links TRBV9 to TRBJ2-2, with 8 bases that match TRBD1. V dropped 2 bases and J dropped 2; count of bases not matched to a gene: 8. CDR1 and CDR2 (germline): SGDLS, YYNGEE. The CDR3 length is 17 residues. For the CDR3, the DNA is TGTGCCAGCAGCGTGGCGACAGGGGCTTCCAACACCGGGGAGCTGTTTTTT. The encoded protein is CASSVATGASNTGELFF.

As concerns this clone: The sample holds other DNA sequences that translate to the same CDR3. The chain combines TRBV15 with TRBJ2-7; the match to TRBD2 covers 10 bases. The CDR3 consists of 15 residues. Germline values: CDR1 LNHNV, CDR2 YYDKDF (reference sequence). Trimming took 1 base from V and 0 from J; bases not matched to a gene: 0. CDR3 in amino acids: CATSRGLAGSYEQYF. In nucleotides, the CDR3 is TGTGCCACCAGCAGAGGACTAGCGGGCTCCTACGAGCAGTACTTC.

This clone was counted a single time. This chain uses TRBV6-5 with TRBJ2-1; D possibly matches TRBD1 or TRBD2 (5 bases each). CDR1 is MNHEY, CDR2 SVGAGI, per germline. Trimming left V 4 bases short and J 11 bases short, with 12 bases between. CDR3 length: 12 residues. The CDR3 region is CASSSVGEQQFF. The CDR3, as DNA: TGTGCCAGCAGTTCGGTGGGGGAACAGCAGTTCTTC.